This T cell receptor beta chain was obtained from a study of blood T cell repertoires in COVID-19. In the study overall: COVID-19 samples from acute and convalescent phases originated in the United States, Italy and Spain. From T cells, B-cell-depleted T cells, or PBMCs came the material, which was cDNA or gDNA.

TCRdb keeps only in-frame clones here, not all; method: immunoSEQ multiplex PCR. The sample shows roughly 180,000 clones, 70% to 80% of them seen only once. This clone was seen more than once but under ten times. Seattle's cohort entered during active infection and was followed longitudinally. V lost 5 bases and J 1 base, leaving 14 bases between the germline ends. The germline V gene has CDR1 MDHEN and CDR2 SYDVKM. The CDR3 runs 15 residues. The rearrangement uses TRBV28 and TRBJ1-1; possible D gene TRBD1, 5 bases. Sequencing used peripheral blood. The clonotype was recovered from a woman in her fifties or sixties with COVID-19, enrolled during active disease. CDR3 in DNA: TGTGCCAGCAGTGATAGGGGTATTGAGAACACTGAAGCTTTCTTT. This encodes CASSDRGIENTEAFF.